The 12 T cell receptor beta chains below were found in one sample sequenced in a study of CXCR3-negative and CXCR3-positive naive CD8 T cells. Study-level results: The TRB CDR3s that CXCR3-positive naive cells carried were more hydrophobic than those of CXCR3-negative naive cells.

Antigens for these TCRs are unknown. The study made its TRB cDNA libraries by 5' RACE, adding UMI labels. Each CDR3 protein gets one entry in TCRdb, which reprocessed the 5' RACE reads and gives no DNA. The table counts 84,000 or so distinct CDR3 sequences; approximately 0.5% lies in the top ten. Source material: naive CXCR3+ CD8+ T cells from blood. Regarding subset: CD45RO-CCR7+CD27+CD95- naive CD8+ T cells expressing CXCR3 (TNR3+). The origin of the receptors is a human donor in good health. Some clones in this sample may be carry-over from other donors' samples.

The V and J genes are TRBV6-5 and TRBJ2-7. The germline V gene encodes CDR1 MNHEY and CDR2 SVGAGI. The CDR3 totals 15 residues. CDR3 amino acids: CASSYSSGSYYEQYF.

The chain has TRBV5-4 and TRBJ1-1; TCRdb lists TRBD1, though no DNA is available to test this call. The CDR3 length is 15 residues. Germline CDR1 reads SGHNT; CDR2 reads YYREEE (reference sequence). The CDR3 sequence is CASSSLQQGAAEAFF.

The J gene is TRBJ2-7, the V gene TRBV5-1; TCRdb's assignment of TRBD1 cannot be checked, as there is no DNA. The CDR3 is made up of 14 amino acids. CDR1 and CDR2 from the germline V gene are SGHRS and YFSETQ. CDR3 region: CASSPGQGWDEQYF. Full variable domain (remainder filled in from reference TRBV5-1 and TRBJ2-7): KAGVTQTPRYLIKTRGQQVTLSCSPISGHRSVSWYQQTPGQGLQFLFEYFSETQRNKGNFPGRFSGRQFSNSRSEMNVSTLELGDSALYLCASSPGQGWDEQYFGPGTRLTVT.

The genes are TRBV28 and TRBJ2-7; TCRdb designates TRBD2, a call that cannot be tested without DNA. The V gene's germline CDR1 is MDHEN and CDR2 SYDVKM. CDR3 length: 15 residues. CDR3 amino acids: CASFKPSGGTYEQYF.

V and J are TRBV6-4 and TRBJ2-1. The germline gives CDR1 MRHNA, CDR2 SNTAGT. The CDR3 is made up of 15 amino acids. The CDR3 here is CASSDKGSSYNEQFF.

This sequence joins TRBV5-6 and TRBJ2-3; checking the TCRdb D call of TRBD1 is not possible without DNA. Germline-derived CDR1 and CDR2 are SGHDT and YYEEEE. The CDR3 has 17 amino acids. CDR3 protein: CASSIGQVGVSTDTQYF.

The J gene is TRBJ2-2, the V gene TRBV20-1; as DNA is missing, the TRBD2 call by TCRdb cannot be tested. The CDR3 sequence is 16 residues long. Per germline, CDR1 DFQATT and CDR2 SNEGSKA (reference sequence). This CDR3 reads CSARPTSGWNTGELFF.

The V gene is TRBV7-2, the J gene TRBJ1-2; the TCRdb call, TRBD1, lacks DNA for checking. CDR3 size: 11 residues. CDR1 and CDR2 (germline): SGHTA, FQGNSA. The CDR3 sequence is CASSLGPDYTF.

The chain couples TRBV5-1 to TRBJ2-5; the D call of TRBD2 rests on TCRdb alone, since no DNA is present to check it. The CDR3 runs 13 residues. Germline V gene sequence: CDR1 SGHRS, CDR2 YFSETQ. The CDR3 sequence: CASSDGRRGTQYF.

The chain joins TRBV7-3 to TRBJ2-5. The CDR3 has 13 amino acids. Germline CDR1 SGHTA, CDR2 FQGTGA. The CDR3 is CASSLTHQETQYF.

J is TRBJ2-1 and V is TRBV29-1; TCRdb reports TRBD1, a call that lacks DNA to check it against. CDR3 length: 12 amino acids. Germline assignment: CDR1 SQVTM and CDR2 ANQGSEA. CDR3 residues: CSVEGGGTEQFF.

The genes are TRBV4-1 and TRBJ1-5; as DNA is missing, the TRBD1 call by TCRdb cannot be tested. The CDR3 loop spans 16 amino acids. CDR1 and CDR2 from the germline V gene are MGHRA and YSYEKL. The CDR3 is CASSQAGTGQNQPQHF.